This entry lists 25 T cell receptor beta chains sequenced from one sample in a study of shared clonotypes between healthy human individuals. This table comes from immunoSEQ multiplex PCR, and its TCRdb copy is limited to in-frame clones, with some not included. The sample includes some 1,100,000 clones, 75% to 80% of them seen just once. The specimen sequenced was memory CD4+ T cells from PBMCs. Subset of the sample: CD45RA-negative fraction. These receptors were taken from a man aged 18 to 30 in good health. Some clones in this sample may be carry-over from other donors' samples.

This clone turned up a few times. The rearrangement joins TRBV5-1 to TRBJ1-1; TRBD1 might be the D (6 bases). Trimming pared 5 bases from V and 10 bases from J, leaving 21 bases between. There are 14 residues in the CDR3. Per germline, CDR1 SGHRS and CDR2 YFSETQ. CDR3 sequence: CASSKGPTEQGAFF. The DNA of the CDR3 is TGCGCCAGCAGTAAGGGACCTACTGAACAGGGAGCTTTCTTT. Using reference TRBV5-1 and TRBJ1-1 for the parts outside the CDR3, the full variable domain is KAGVTQTPRYLIKTRGQQVTLSCSPISGHRSVSWYQQTPGQGLQFLFEYFSETQRNKGNFPGRFSGRQFSNSRSEMNVSTLELGDSALYLCASSKGPTEQGAFFGQGTRLTVV.

The gene calls are TRBV4-2 and TRBJ1-1; the match to TRBD1 covers 7 bases. Germline-derived CDR1 and CDR2 are LGHNA and YNFKEQ. The CDR3 has 14 amino acids. Germline trimming cut 7 bases from V and 0 bases from J; bases unmatched to any gene: 5. The CDR3 protein is CASTPGQMNTEAFF. The CDR3 DNA follows: TGTGCCAGCACTCCGGGACAGATGAACACTGAAGCTTTCTTT.

This clone was detected once. This chain links TRBV7-9 with TRBJ2-7, with 14 bases that match TRBD2. The CDR3 runs to 17 residues. The germline gives CDR1 SEHNR, CDR2 FQNEAQ (reference sequence). The V gene end was trimmed by 5 bases and the J gene end by 0 bases; junction bases not matched to a gene: 6. The CDR3 region has the DNA TGTGCCAGCAGCATTGGGACTAGCGGGAGCTACTCCTACGAGCAGTACTTC. This gives the protein CASSIGTSGSYSYEQYF.

The rearrangement links TRBV27 to TRBJ1-4; tentatively, D is TRBD1 (6 bases). The ends were cut back, 1 base at V and 1 base at J, with 13 bases in the middle. The germline gives CDR1 MNHEY, CDR2 SMNVEV (reference sequence). CDR3 length equals 17 residues. CDR3 amino acids: CASSLYLGGRTNEKLFF. The CDR3 DNA is TGTGCCAGCAGTTTATACCTCGGGGGCAGAACTAATGAAAAACTGTTTTTT.

The rearrangement uses TRBV15 and TRBJ1-1; 7 bases are shared with TRBD1. The CDR3 consists of 15 residues. The V and J ends lost 3 bases and 2 bases, in that order; junction bases with no gene match: 6. Germline CDR1 and CDR2: LNHNV and YYDKDF (reference sequence). DNA for the CDR3: TGTGCCACCAGCAGTTCCCGGACAGGCAACACTGAAGCTTTCTTT. Translated, it gives CATSSSRTGNTEAFF.

V is TRBV7-9 and J is TRBJ2-2; a possible D gene is TRBD1 (5 bases). Trimming removed 4 bases from V and 1 base from J, with 7 bases in between. The germline V gene encodes CDR1 SEHNR and CDR2 FQNEAQ (reference sequence). CDR3 length: 14 amino acids. CDR3 bases: TGTGCCAGCAGCTCGACAGAGAACACCGGGGAGCTGTTTTTT. As protein: CASSSTENTGELFF.

The chain couples TRBV14 to TRBJ2-5, with TRBD1 as a possible D gene (5 bases). V shed 2 bases and J shed 7 bases, with 5 bases lying between them. Germline values: CDR1 SGHDN, CDR2 FVKESK. This CDR3 has 11 amino acids. Here the CDR3 reads CASSQRGTQYF. In DNA form, the CDR3 reads TGTGCCAGCAGCCAAAGGGGGACCCAGTACTTC.

The chain employs TRBV5-4 and TRBJ2-1; TRBD2 might be the D (5 bases). The length of the CDR3 is 15 residues. Germline lookup yields CDR1 SGHNT and CDR2 YYREEE (reference sequence). V was pared by 4 bases and J by 4 bases, with 15 bases between. The DNA for the CDR3 is TGTGCCAGCAGCCACGGGCCTAGCCGGTACAATGAGCAGTTCTTC. This encodes CASSHGPSRYNEQFF.

The chain combines TRBV10-3 with TRBJ2-7; 8 nucleotides agree with TRBD2. The CDR3 is made up of 14 amino acids. V shed 8 bases and J 1 base; nucleotides not matched to a gene: 7. From germline, CDR1 is ENHRY and CDR2 SYGVKD. The CDR3 region is CAIRGSGDSYEQYF. The CDR3 nucleotides are TGTGCCATCCGGGGTAGCGGGGATTCCTACGAGCAGTACTTC.

The chain links TRBV19 to TRBJ2-2; D is tentatively TRBD1 or TRBD2 (5 bases each). Germline CDR1 LNHDA, CDR2 SQIVND (reference sequence). Trimming removed 5 bases from V and 5 bases from J, with 15 bases in between. This CDR3 spans 15 amino acids. The CDR3 region is CASSWPGRQTGELFF. The CDR3 coding sequence is TGTGCCAGTAGTTGGCCGGGACGGCAAACCGGGGAGCTGTTTTTT. Combining the CDR3 with reference TRBV19 and TRBJ2-2 gives the whole variable domain DGGITQSPKYLFRKEGQNVTLSCEQNLNHDAMYWYRQDPGQGLRLIYYSQIVNDFQKGDIAEGYSVSREKKESFPLTVTSAQKNPTAFYLCASSWPGRQTGELFFGEGSRLTVL.

The V and J genes are TRBV27 and TRBJ1-5; 10 positions match TRBD1. The germline gives CDR1 MNHEY, CDR2 SMNVEV (reference sequence). The CDR3 is made up of 16 amino acids. V lost 4 bases to trimming and J lost 1 base; unmatched junction nucleotides: 4. The DNA for the CDR3 is TGTGCCAGCAGTTCCCTGGGACAGGGGAGCAATCAGCCCCAGCATTTT. This translates into CASSSLGQGSNQPQHF.

This clone was observed a single time. The chain links TRBV19 to TRBJ2-1; D is tentatively TRBD1 or TRBD2 (5 bases each). CDR1 LNHDA and CDR2 SQIVND come from the germline V gene (reference sequence). There are 18 residues in the CDR3. V was clipped by 1 base and J by 4 bases, with 20 bases between them. The CDR3, as DNA: TGTGCCAGTAGTATAGGGCCCCTAACAGGACTCGAATACAATGAGCAGTTCTTC. This encodes CASSIGPLTGLEYNEQFF.

The count of this clone is one. The chain employs TRBV30 and TRBJ2-5; either TRBD1 or TRBD2 may supply D (5 bases each). Per germline, CDR1 GTSNPN and CDR2 SVGIG (reference sequence). V dropped 0 bases and J dropped 4 bases, with 9 bases sitting between them. The CDR3 spans 13 residues. The CDR3 region has the DNA TGTGCCTGGAGTGTTCGAGGGGCAGAGACCCAGTACTTC. It is translated as CAWSVRGAETQYF.

The chain carries TRBV29-1 and TRBJ2-6; D is undetermined. Trimming shortened V by 0 bases and J by 3 bases, and 12 bases separated the two germline ends. The CDR3 is made up of 16 amino acids. CDR1 and CDR2 from the germline V gene are SQVTM and ANQGSEA. The CDR3 nucleotides read TGCAGCGTTGAAGAACGGAGACTGTATGGGGCCAACGTCCTGACTTTC. Translated: CSVEERRLYGANVLTF. Looking up the rest from reference TRBV29-1 and TRBJ2-6 gives the full variable domain: SAVISQKPSRDICQRGTSLTIQCQVDSQVTMMFWYRQQPGQSLTLIATANQGSEATYESGFVIDKFPISRPNLTFSTLTVSNMSPEDSSIYLCSVEERRLYGANVLTFGAGSRLTVL.

V usage is TRBV2 and J usage is TRBJ2-3; the D gene is possibly TRBD1 (5 bases). V was clipped by 6 bases and J by 0 bases, with 13 bases between them. The length of the CDR3 is 15 residues. From germline, CDR1 is SNHLY and CDR2 FYNNEI. DNA for the CDR3: TGTGCCAGCAGCCTAGGGGATCCCAGCACAGATACGCAGTATTTT. It encodes CASSLGDPSTDTQYF.

The V gene is TRBV30, the J gene TRBJ2-7, with D uncertain. The CDR3 sequence is 14 residues long. Germline values: CDR1 GTSNPN, CDR2 SVGIG (reference sequence). V lost 4 bases and J lost 0, with 13 bases in between. CDR3 residues: CAWTNRLDSYEQYF. The CDR3 nucleotides are TGTGCCTGGACCAATAGGCTGGACTCCTACGAGCAGTACTTC.

The genes are TRBV7-2 and TRBJ1-6; TRBD1 agrees at 8 bases. V dropped 2 bases and J dropped 7; count of bases not matched to a gene: 7. CDR3 length equals 16 residues. Germline CDR1 and CDR2: SGHTA and FQGNSA. CDR3 nucleotides: TGTGCCAGCAGCTTACAGGGGGCGCTTAACAATTCACCCCTCCACTTT. Encoded protein: CASSLQGALNNSPLHF.

CDR3 region: CASSLEAGSNQPQHF. Here the CDR3 DNA reads TGTGCCAGCAGCTTAGAGGCAGGATCAAATCAGCCCCAGCATTTT. The chain joins TRBV7-9 to TRBJ1-5; D remains ambiguous. CDR3 length equals 15 residues. Germline V gene data show CDR1 as SEHNR and CDR2 as FQNEAQ (reference sequence). The germline V and J ends were trimmed by 1 base and 4 bases, with 11 bases remaining between them.

The V call is TRBV4-1, the J call TRBJ2-3, with D perhaps matching TRBD2 (6 bases). CDR1 and CDR2 from the germline V gene are MGHRA and YSYEKL. The CDR3 has 17 residues. With 4 bases removed from V and 0 bases from J, the gap between germline ends came to 17 bases. The CDR3 DNA sequence: TGCGCCAGCAGCCGAGGGCAAGCGGGTCCTAGCACAGATACGCAGTATTTT. Translated: CASSRGQAGPSTDTQYF.

The V gene is TRBV27, the J gene TRBJ2-6; D gene uncertain. The V gene's germline CDR1 is MNHEY and CDR2 SMNVEV (reference sequence). V dropped 6 bases and J dropped 4 bases, with 7 bases sitting between them. The CDR3 loop spans 13 amino acids. Here the CDR3 DNA reads TGTGCCAGCAGGGGTACGGGGGCCAACGTCCTGACTTTC. Its translation: CASRGTGANVLTF.

This clone was seen just once. The genes are TRBV19 and TRBJ2-6; 7 bases fit TRBD1. V lost 9 bases to trimming and J lost 1 base; unmatched junction nucleotides: 9. The CDR3 loop spans 16 amino acids. Per germline, CDR1 LNHDA and CDR2 SQIVND (reference sequence). CDR3 sequence reads: CASQGTVRSGANVLTF. The CDR3 DNA reads TGTGCCAGCCAAGGGACAGTTCGGTCTGGGGCCAACGTCCTGACTTTC.

For the CDR3, the DNA is TGTGCCAGCAGTCCCGGACTAGTCAGGCCTAGCGAGCAGTACTTC. It yields the protein CASSPGLVRPSEQYF. The gene calls are TRBV28 and TRBJ2-7; 7 nucleotides agree with TRBD2. V dropped 5 bases and J dropped 6; count of bases not matched to a gene: 13. Germline CDR1 and CDR2: MDHEN and SYDVKM. This CDR3 contains 15 residues. The full variable domain, completed using reference TRBV28 and TRBJ2-7, is DVKVTQSSRYLVKRTGEKVFLECVQDMDHENMFWYRQDPGLGLRLIYFSYDVKMKEKGDIPEGYSVSREKKERFSLILESASTNQTSMYLCASSPGLVRPSEQYFGPGTRLTVT.

The genes are TRBV5-1 and TRBJ2-3; 9 bases align to TRBD2. With 0 bases clipped from V and 1 base from J, the junction kept 3 bases outside the gene matches. CDR1 is SGHRS, CDR2 YFSETQ, per germline. The CDR3 contains 16 residues. Written as DNA, the CDR3 is TGCGCCAGCAGCTTGGACCAGCGGGAGGGCACAGATACGCAGTATTTT. This translates into CASSLDQREGTDTQYF.

This clone was recorded a few times. The CDR3 reads CATSRDQRGQGAGSNQPQHF. The CDR3 DNA sequence: TGTGCCACCAGCAGAGATCAAAGGGGACAGGGGGCCGGGAGCAATCAGCCCCAGCATTTT. V gene TRBV15 combines with J gene TRBJ1-5; the match to TRBD1 covers 12 bases. The ends lost 0 bases at V and 1 base at J; junction bases unmatched: 10. The CDR3 totals 20 residues. The germline V gene has CDR1 LNHNV and CDR2 YYDKDF (reference sequence). The full variable domain, completed using reference TRBV15 and TRBJ1-5, is DAMVIQNPRYQVTQFGKPVTLSCSQTLNHNVMYWYQQKSSQAPKLLFHYYDKDFNNEADTPDNFQSRRPNTSFCFLDIRSPGLGDTAMYLCATSRDQRGQGAGSNQPQHFGDGTRLSIL.

The CDR3 bases are TGTGCCAGCAGCTTAGGCGGAGGGGCCTACGAGCAGTACTTC. It is translated as CASSLGGGAYEQYF. J is TRBJ2-7 and V is TRBV7-2, with D possibly TRBD2 on 6 matching bases. This CDR3 is 14 amino acids long. The ends were cut back, 1 base at V and 2 bases at J, with 9 bases in the middle. Germline values: CDR1 SGHTA, CDR2 FQGNSA.